The rows below give T cell receptor beta chains drawn from one sample of a study of shared clonotypes between healthy human individuals. Produced via immunoSEQ multiplex PCR; TCRdb's table is partial and in-frame only. The table records more than 2,000,000 clones, over 90% of them present only once. Sequencing used naive CD4+ T cells from PBMCs. These receptor sequences come from a man between 18 and 29 years old in good health. Some clones in this sample may be carry-over from other donors' samples. CDR3s include the opening cysteine and the closing phenylalanine or tryptophan. A D gene is named only where the DNA matches it firmly. Where a row states a size, it is once, few, many or the class of an expanded clone; other rows omit it.

>.|TRBJ1-1|TRBV5-1|.
CASSLGQGAEAFF
TGCGCCAGCAGCTTGGGGCAGGGTGCTGAAGCTTTCTTT
>.|TRBJ2-7|TRBV28|TRBD2
CASSLYGGGYEQYF
TGTGCCAGCAGTTTATATGGGGGGGGCTACGAGCAGTACTTC
>.|TRBJ2-7|TRBV7-9|.
CASSPTGDRTREQYF
TGTGCCAGCAGCCCAACGGGCGACCGAACTCGCGAGCAGTACTTC
>once|TRBJ2-1|TRBV5-1|TRBD2
CASSLRLAGDEQFF
TGCGCCAGCAGCTTGAGGCTAGCGGGGGATGAGCAGTTCTTC
>.|TRBJ1-2|TRBV9|TRBD1
CASSIGQEQFRQGYTF
TGTGCCAGCAGCATCGGACAGGAGCAGTTTAGGCAAGGCTACACCTTC
>.|TRBJ1-3|TRBV6-1|.
CASSEITGRASGNTIYF
TGTGCCAGCAGTGAAATCACAGGGAGGGCCTCTGGAAACACCATATATTTT
>.|TRBJ2-7|TRBV6-1|.
CASSDRQGNEQYF
TGTGCCAGCAGTGACAGGCAGGGGAACGAGCAGTACTTC
>.|TRBJ2-7|TRBV28|TRBD1
CASLAGQGRGQYF
TGTGCCAGCCTTGCGGGACAGGGAAGAGGGCAGTACTTC
>.|TRBJ1-4|TRBV7-2|.
CASSFRGTNEKLFF
TGTGCCAGCAGCTTTCGGGGGACTAATGAAAAACTGTTTTTT
>.|TRBJ2-2|TRBV6-5|.
CASKPGFGTGELFF
TGTGCCAGCAAGCCAGGTTTCGGTACCGGGGAGCTGTTTTTT
>.|TRBJ2-5|TRBV4-3|.
CASSQDYKQSQETQYF
TGCGCCAGCAGCCAAGATTATAAACAGTCCCAAGAGACCCAGTACTTC
>.|TRBJ2-7|TRBV2|.
CASSEGRQLPSYEQYF
TGTGCCAGCAGTGAAGGACGGCAATTACCCTCCTACGAGCAGTACTTC
>.|TRBJ1-1|TRBV9|TRBD1
CASSPWTGAVSYTEAFF
TGTGCCAGCAGCCCTTGGACAGGGGCGGTATCGTACACTGAAGCTTTCTTT
>.|TRBJ1-1|TRBV7-2|.
CASSFAAEAFF
TGTGCCAGCAGCTTCGCCGCTGAAGCTTTCTTT
>.|TRBJ2-4|TRBV5-4|.
CASSSNLAKNIQYF
TGTGCCAGCAGCTCTAATTTAGCCAAAAACATTCAGTACTTC
>.|TRBJ2-1|TRBV27|TRBD2
CASSLGGSRYNEQFF
TGTGCCAGCAGTTTAGGCGGGAGTAGGTACAATGAGCAGTTCTTC
>once|TRBJ2-3|TRBV6-1|TRBD2
CASRLSGRVPDTQYF
TGTGCCAGCAGACTTAGCGGGAGGGTCCCAGATACGCAGTATTTT
>.|TRBJ1-4|TRBV7-6|.
CASSQQFPGQAGEKLFF
TGTGCCAGCAGCCAACAATTCCCGGGACAAGCAGGTGAAAAACTGTTTTTT
>.|TRBJ1-4|TRBV5-6|.
CASSIAGRISEKLFF
TGTGCCAGCAGCATTGCGGGGAGGATCAGTGAAAAACTGTTTTTT
>.|TRBJ2-2|TRBV12-5|.
CASGLGTLANTGELFF
TGTGCTAGTGGTTTGGGGACCCTCGCGAACACCGGGGAGCTGTTTTTT
>.|TRBJ2-5|TRBV5-1|TRBD2
CASSLAGLAEETQYF
TGCGCCAGCAGCTTAGCGGGTCTAGCGGAAGAGACCCAGTACTTC
>.|TRBJ2-1|TRBV19|.
CASIGTSSSYNEQFF
TGTGCCAGTATTGGAACTAGCAGCTCCTACAATGAGCAGTTCTTC
>.|TRBJ2-7|TRBV2|.
CASSVDRSSYEQYF
TGTGCCAGCAGCGTCGACCGGAGCTCCTACGAGCAGTACTTC
>.|TRBJ1-5|TRBV18|.
CASSPDPNQPQHF
TGTGCCAGCTCACCTGATCCCAATCAGCCCCAGCATTTT
>.|TRBJ2-3|TRBV29-1|TRBD2
CSVEGGRATDTQYF
TGCAGCGTTGAAGGCGGGAGGGCCACAGATACGCAGTATTTT
>once|TRBJ1-3|TRBV28|.
CASSLSAGARHSGNTIYF
TGTGCCAGCAGTTTATCCGCCGGTGCCCGCCACTCTGGAAACACCATATATTTT
>.|TRBJ1-1|TRBV28|.
CASSFNRNTEAFF
TGTGCCAGCAGTTTCAATAGGAACACTGAAGCTTTCTTT
>.|TRBJ1-4|TRBV2|TRBD1
CASRLEDRGEKLFF
TGTGCCAGCAGGTTAGAGGACAGGGGTGAAAAACTGTTTTTT